The present T cell receptor (beta chain) was sequenced within a study of T cells expressing NK-cell markers. Study-level information: CD3+CD56+NKG2C+, CD3+CD56+NKG2C- and CD3+CD56-NKG2C+ T cells, once sorted, supplied the TCR beta repertoires. Study-wide results and limits: One observes that, in several donors, these clonotypes were also the leading ones within the CD3+CD56-NKG2C+ fraction.

A word on this clonotype: The antigen is not known.

One entry per CDR3 protein, without DNA, is what TCRdb gives after re-calling the 5' RACE reads. Its listing shows about 390,000 distinct CDR3 sequences. The CDR3 contains 17 residues. The sequence was collected from a woman aged 50 to 60 in good health. Specimen: blood T cells: a sorted CD56 or NKG2C T cell subset, CD4+ or CD8+ T cells, or bulk PBMC T cells (not recorded which). The V call is TRBV12-3 or TRBV12-4, the J call TRBJ1-4. The CDR3 region is CASSRNFGGGTNEKLFF.